The source of this T cell receptor beta chain is a study of T cell responses to AZD1222 COVID-19 vaccine. General study findings and limits: A mostly white British donor set with more females was recruited, and clonal diversity was possibly underestimated. Just five or six AZD1222 recipients were seropositive at baseline.

The germline gives CDR1 SGHKS, CDR2 YYEKEE (reference sequence). V was pared by 4 bases and J by 1 base, with 20 bases between. This CDR3 region has 17 residues. This clone appeared a single time. Its specificity is unknown. Repertoires were generated with immunoSEQ multiplex PCR, while TCRdb's copy carries only in-frame clones and drops some. Of over 110,000 clones in the sample, about 87% were seen once. The TCR comes from an adult in good health. The source material was peripheral blood, sampled on day 0 of AZD1222 vaccination. The chain couples TRBV5-5 to TRBJ1-1, with D perhaps matching TRBD1 (6 bases). CDR3 in DNA: TGTGCCAGCAGCCGGGGCCAAGGGGGTCTTACGAACACTGAAGCTTTCTTT. Protein: CASSRGQGGLTNTEAFF.